The 8 T cell receptor beta chains given below trace back to one sample, sequenced in a study of identical twins. TCRdb re-called the 5' RACE reads with MiXCR, one entry per CDR3 protein. The sample lists roughly 720,000 distinct CDR3 sequences; around a sixth were seen once. The data were also submitted as part of a second study, on T cells expressing NK-cell markers.

Sample: PBMCs. The source of these receptors is a woman under 30 in good health.

This clonotype has just a few counts. The rearrangement uses TRBV30 and TRBJ2-6, with TRBD1 as a possible D gene (6 bases). The CDR3 is made up of 16 amino acids. The germline gives CDR1 GTSNPN, CDR2 SVGIG (reference sequence). V was cut by 2 bases and J by 0 bases, with 11 bases left in between. This CDR3 reads CAWSSTGSSGANVLTF. The CDR3 DNA reads as TGTGCCTGGAGTTCTACAGGGTCCTCTGGGGCCAACGTCCTGACTTTC.

The rearrangement links TRBV6-5 to TRBJ2-3, with D maybe TRBD2 (7 bases). V lost 0 bases and J lost 1, with 11 bases in between. CDR3 length equals 16 residues. The germline V gene encodes CDR1 MNHEY and CDR2 SVGAGI. The CDR3 spells CASSYSLGGGTDTQYF. The CDR3 DNA sequence: TGTGCCAGCAGTTACTCGTTAGGGGGGGGCACAGATACGCAGTATTTT.

The chain has TRBV10-3 and TRBJ2-3; a weak D match, TRBD2 (5 bases). Germline V gives CDR1 ENHRY, CDR2 SYGVKD. V lost 4 bases and J lost 1, with 15 bases in between. This CDR3 is 16 amino acids long. CDR3 nucleotide sequence: TGTGCCATCAGTGGAGGGCTACCCGGGCGCACAGATACGCAGTATTTT. Protein: CAISGGLPGRTDTQYF.

The sample holds a few counts of this clonotype. V and J are TRBV20-1 and TRBJ2-3, with D perhaps matching TRBD2 (6 bases). Germline V gene lookup returns CDR1 DFQATT and CDR2 SNEGSKA (reference sequence). The CDR3 contains 15 residues. Trimming removed 0 bases at V and 5 bases at J, with 15 bases between. This CDR3 is CSARDARRGGDTQYF. The CDR3 region has the DNA TGCAGTGCTAGAGATGCGAGGCGGGGAGGAGATACGCAGTATTTT.

The rearrangement uses TRBV10-3 and TRBJ2-3, with D unclear. The CDR3 covers 13 residues. Germline loops: CDR1 ENHRY, CDR2 SYGVKD. V lost 5 bases and J lost 5, with 11 bases in between. The CDR3 is CAISPASGDTQYF. CDR3 nucleotides: TGTGCCATCAGTCCGGCTAGTGGAGATACGCAGTATTTT.

V gene TRBV29-1 combines with J gene TRBJ1-2; D not resolved. The CDR3 consists of 15 residues. V lost 0 bases and J 7 bases, leaving 18 bases between the germline ends. The germline CDR1 and CDR2 sequences are SQVTM and ANQGSEA. The CDR3 nucleotides are TGCAGCGTTGAAGAGAACCTTCGACAATCAGCTGGCTACACCTTC. This gives the protein CSVEENLRQSAGYTF.

Here the CDR3 DNA reads TGTGCCAGCAGCTCTATCGGAGAGACCCAGTACTTC. Protein sequence: CASSSIGETQYF. The gene calls are TRBV7-9 and TRBJ2-5; D is unresolved. V lost 4 bases, J lost 4 bases, and 7 bases lay in between. The CDR3 length is 12 residues. Germline V lookup: CDR1 SEHNR, CDR2 FQNEAQ (reference sequence).

The rearrangement links TRBV13 to TRBJ2-3; D is ambiguous. Germline-derived CDR1 and CDR2 are PRHDT and FYEKMQ (reference sequence). Trimming took 4 bases from V and 3 from J, leaving 14 bases between them. The CDR3 runs to 15 residues. The CDR3 protein is CASSSTPSATDTQYF. The CDR3 nucleotides are TGTGCCAGCAGCTCCACCCCGTCCGCGACAGATACGCAGTATTTT.